The rows below give T cell receptor beta chains drawn from one sample of a study of T cell changes during pregnancy in multiple sclerosis. Assay: immunoSEQ multiplex PCR; the TCRdb copy retains only in-frame clones and omits some. The repertoire holds tens of thousands of clones, with 80% to 95% as singletons. This material consisted of CD8+ T cells from peripheral blood mononuclear cells, taken in the first trimester of pregnancy. The source of these receptors is a female donor with multiple sclerosis, enrolled in a pregnancy study. Each CDR3 is given with its conserved first and last residue.

length: 11
J: TRBJ1-2
V: TRBV9
CDR3: CASSAGEGYTF

length: 14
J: TRBJ2-5
V: TRBV2
CDR3: CASIIGDSRETQYF

length: 16
J: TRBJ2-1
V: TRBV7-2
CDR3: CASNRGLAGALGEQFF

length: 17
J: TRBJ2-7
V: TRBV21-1
CDR3: CASLRHAGTSGGALKYF

length: 14
J: TRBJ2-7
V: TRBV6-5
CDR3: CASSSGTLIYEQYF

length: 13
J: TRBJ2-7
V: TRBV29-1
CDR3: CSVGGGANYEQYF

length: 15
J: TRBJ1-2
V: TRBV7-9
CDR3: CASSLLDSINYGYTF

length: 19
J: TRBJ2-1
V: TRBV7-6
CDR3: CASSLEVAGGLSRGNEQFF

length: 18
J: TRBJ2-3
V: TRBV15
CDR3: CARTPDTRLAGGPDTQYF

length: 14
J: TRBJ1-2
V: TRBV21-1
CDR3: CASSNRFYSYGYTF

length: 12
J: TRBJ2-7
V: TRBV7-8
CDR3: CASSFYPGEQYF

length: 17
J: TRBJ1-2
V: TRBV5-1
CDR3: CASSTVPGQGFLEGYTF

length: 15
J: TRBJ2-7
V: TRBV5-1
CDR3: CASSLYPAGGYEQYF

length: 14
J: TRBJ2-2
V: TRBV30
CDR3: CAWSVGQGTGELFF

length: 15
J: TRBJ1-6
V: TRBV27
CDR3: CASTESGSDNSPLHF

length: 15
J: TRBJ1-2
V: TRBV7-2
CDR3: CASSPTGDSLYGYTF

length: 17
J: TRBJ2-3
V: TRBV6-4
CDR3: CASSDSAGQGEKDTQYF

length: 15
J: TRBJ2-7
V: TRBV6-5
CDR3: CATIPTTGGSYEQYF

length: 11
J: TRBJ2-7
V: TRBV6-6
CDR3: CASTRSYEQYF

length: 16
J: TRBJ2-2
V: TRBV6-4
CDR3: CASSLTSGGSTGELFF

length: 17
J: TRBJ2-3
V: TRBV9
CDR3: CASSVGSISGGADTQYF

length: 14
J: TRBJ2-3
V: TRBV7-9
CDR3: CASSSADFTDTQYF

length: 15
J: TRBJ1-2
V: TRBV5-1
CDR3: CASSLVGGQGYGYTF

length: 15
J: TRBJ1-3
V: TRBV6-5
CDR3: CATQQERGTGNTIYF

length: 13
J: TRBJ2-5
V: TRBV27
CDR3: CASSLGAGETQYF

length: 16
J: TRBJ1-1
V: TRBV9
CDR3: CASSVSRQGTNTEAFF

length: 14
J: TRBJ2-7
V: TRBV4-1
CDR3: CASSQVSSGYEQYF

length: 12
J: TRBJ1-2
V: TRBV9
CDR3: CASSVGANGYTF

length: 14
J: TRBJ2-1
V: TRBV5-6
CDR3: CASSLHWRGHEQFF

length: 14
J: TRBJ1-1
V: TRBV27
CDR3: CASSPTAGWTVAFF

length: 14
J: TRBJ2-1
V: TRBV27
CDR3: CASSWGDSYNEQFF

length: 17
J: TRBJ1-2
V: TRBV13
CDR3: CASSRYSGSFLGYGYTF

length: 15
J: TRBJ2-1
V: TRBV7-9
CDR3: CASSYLAGGFDEQFF

length: 13
J: TRBJ1-2
V: TRBV5-6
CDR3: CASSPVANYGYTF

length: 13
J: TRBJ1-2
V: TRBV29-1
CDR3: CSVVERESGGYTF

length: 17
J: TRBJ2-3
V: TRBV13
CDR3: CASSPQGRGGPGDTQYF

length: 16
J: TRBJ2-7
V: TRBV5-1
CDR3: CASSLFATDKQYEQYF

length: 15
J: TRBJ1-1
V: TRBV2
CDR3: CASQQMGGLNTEAFF

length: 15
J: TRBJ1-2
V: TRBV5-6
CDR3: CASSPGGTGSYGYTF

length: 12
J: TRBJ1-2
V: TRBV14
CDR3: CASSQDRHGYTF

length: 15
J: TRBJ2-3
V: TRBV7-9
CDR3: CASSQLQGDTDTQYF

length: 14
J: TRBJ1-6
V: TRBV5-1
CDR3: CASSLFSGNSPLHF

length: 12
J: TRBJ1-6
V: TRBV18
CDR3: CASSPPGEPLHF

length: 16
J: TRBJ2-7
V: TRBV7-6
CDR3: CASSSGQGARIYEQYF

length: 17
J: TRBJ1-2
V: TRBV15
CDR3: CATSRDGQGALLDGYTF

length: 16
J: TRBJ2-3
V: TRBV18
CDR3: CASSRQVTSSTDTQYF

length: 14
J: TRBJ1-1
V: TRBV13
CDR3: CASYTRGTYTEAFF

length: 14
J: TRBJ2-7
V: TRBV18
CDR3: CASSPRQVPYEQYF

length: 14
J: TRBJ2-3
V: TRBV6-4
CDR3: CASSGGEGTDTQYF

length: 14
J: TRBJ1-2
V: TRBV5-4
CDR3: CASSLSTFDYGYTF

length: 14
J: TRBJ1-1
V: TRBV7-8
CDR3: CASSGDRENTEAFF

length: 12
J: TRBJ2-1
V: TRBV27
CDR3: CASSSDRLEQFF

length: 14
J: TRBJ1-2
V: TRBV27
CDR3: CASSPQAANYGYTF

length: 16
J: TRBJ2-7
V: TRBV11-2
CDR3: CASSLERGWYSYEQYF

length: 12
J: TRBJ2-1
V: TRBV5-1
CDR3: CASSLVRSEQFF